Following are 16 T cell receptor beta chains from one sample sequenced in a study of blood T cell repertoires in COVID-19. Method: immunoSEQ multiplex PCR; TCRdb's copy keeps in-frame clones and lacks some. Of 90,000 to 130,000 clones listed, roughly 88% were seen once; the top ten hold 0.8% to 1%. Sample: peripheral blood. The source is a woman aged 70-85 years with acute or convalescent COVID-19.

This chain connects TRBV7-2 to TRBJ1-1; 9 bases agree with TRBD1. V was pared by 4 bases and J by 7 bases, with 4 bases of the junction left unmatched. Germline V CDR1 and CDR2: SGHTA, FQGNSA. CDR3 length: 13 amino acids. The CDR3: CASSYRGQSEAFF. CDR3 nucleotides: TGTGCCAGCAGCTACAGGGGGCAGAGTGAAGCTTTCTTT.

The chain is built from TRBV6-5 and TRBJ1-2; D gene ambiguous. The CDR3 runs 13 residues. Germline CDR1 and CDR2: MNHEY and SVGAGI. Between the trimmed V and J ends, which lost 7 bases and 4 bases, there was a span of 13 bases. For the CDR3, the DNA is TGTGCCAGCACAATCGGGGAAGGCTATGGCTACACCTTC. This encodes CASTIGEGYGYTF.

The chain joins TRBV5-1 to TRBJ2-1; D remains ambiguous. This CDR3 spans 16 amino acids. V lost 3 bases to trimming and J lost 0 bases, with 13 bases between them. In germline, CDR1 is SGHRS, CDR2 YFSETQ. This CDR3 is CASSSSETRSYNEQFF. The DNA for the CDR3 is TGCGCCAGCAGCTCCTCCGAGACTCGCTCCTACAATGAGCAGTTCTTC.

The chain links TRBV11-2 to TRBJ1-4; D is possibly TRBD1 (5 bases). Germline CDR1 reads SGHAT; CDR2 reads FQNNGV. The CDR3 is 16 residues long. V lost 5 bases, J lost 0 bases, and 13 bases lay in between. The chain's CDR3 is CASSRGVRATNEKLFF. CDR3 nucleotide sequence: TGTGCCAGCAGCCGGGGGGTTAGGGCAACTAATGAAAAACTGTTTTTT.

The chain recombines TRBV5-1 with TRBJ1-1, with D possibly being TRBD1 (5 bases). Trimming removed 4 bases at V and 0 bases at J, with 7 bases between. Germline CDR1 is SGHRS and CDR2 is YFSETQ. The CDR3 runs 13 residues. Here the CDR3 DNA reads TGCGCCAGCAGCCAACAGGTGAACACTGAAGCTTTCTTT. Protein: CASSQQVNTEAFF.

The CDR3 is CSVTPLGEQFF. The DNA for the CDR3 is TGCAGCGTGACTCCCTTGGGTGAGCAGTTCTTC. The chain has TRBV29-1 and TRBJ2-1; no clear D. The CDR3 covers 11 residues. CDR1 is SQVTM, CDR2 ANQGSEA, per germline. V shed 6 bases and J shed 9 bases, with 12 bases lying between them.

The chain uses TRBV13 and TRBJ2-3; D is possibly TRBD1 (6 bases). Between the trimmed V and J ends, which lost 3 bases and 1 base, there was a span of 11 bases. The CDR3 consists of 15 residues. The germline gives CDR1 PRHDT, CDR2 FYEKMQ (reference sequence). The DNA of the CDR3 is TGTGCCAGCAGCTTCCGGCGGACAGGCACAGATACGCAGTATTTT. Its protein is CASSFRRTGTDTQYF.

The V gene is TRBV6-4, the J gene TRBJ2-1, with 7 bases that match TRBD1. The trim removed 4 bases at V and 10 bases at J, leaving 22 bases unmatched. The V gene's germline CDR1 is MRHNA and CDR2 SNTAGT. The CDR3 covers 18 residues. CDR3 sequence: CASSGDFYTGVFGGEQFF. The CDR3 nucleotides read TGTGCCAGCAGTGGAGATTTTTACACAGGGGTATTCGGCGGAGAGCAGTTCTTC.

This clone was seen a single time. CDR3 bases: TGTGCCAGCAGCTTGATCGGTGAGACCCAGTACTTC. It is translated as CASSLIGETQYF. The rearrangement joins TRBV7-9 to TRBJ2-5; D uncertain. The CDR3 has 12 amino acids. The germline V gene encodes CDR1 SEHNR and CDR2 FQNEAQ (reference sequence). Trimming pared 3 bases from V and 5 bases from J, leaving 7 bases between.

This chain joins TRBV11-2 and TRBJ2-4, with unresolved D. Per the germline V gene, CDR1 is SGHAT and CDR2 is FQNNGV. This CDR3 is 14 amino acids long. Deletions cut 1 base from V and 0 bases from J, with 4 bases between. CDR3 nucleotides: TGTGCCAGCAGCTTAGGCGTAGCCAAAAACATTCAGTACTTC. This encodes CASSLGVAKNIQYF.

CDR3 amino acids: CASSIELTGGVGDTQYF. As DNA, the CDR3 is TGTGCCAGTAGTATAGAGTTGACAGGGGGTGTGGGAGATACGCAGTATTTT. The chain is built from TRBV19 and TRBJ2-3; TRBD1 matches 9 bases. In germline, CDR1 is LNHDA, CDR2 SQIVND (reference sequence). Losses at the gene ends were 0 bases for V and 5 bases for J; bases not matched to a gene: 9. There are 17 residues in the CDR3.

This clone was counted a single time. The chain carries TRBV3-1 (or the pseudogene TRBV3-2) and TRBJ1-3; D gene ambiguous. The germline V and J ends were trimmed by 1 base and 0 bases, with 7 bases remaining between them. The CDR3 contains 15 residues. The germline CDR1 and CDR2 sequences are LGHDT and YNNKEL (reference sequence). The CDR3 is CASSQGAISGNTIYF. The CDR3 DNA reads TGTGCCAGCAGCCAAGGGGCCATCTCTGGAAACACCATATATTTT.

The CDR3 DNA reads TGTGCCAGCAGTCCCTCCGGCTATGGCTACACCTTC. This gives the protein CASSPSGYGYTF. The chain couples TRBV28 to TRBJ1-2; no definite D call. V gave up 5 bases and J gave up 4 bases, with 8 bases separating them. This CDR3 region has 12 residues. CDR1 is MDHEN, CDR2 SYDVKM, per germline.

The chain carries TRBV5-1 and TRBJ2-7; TRBD2 is a possible D gene (5 bases). The V end was cut by 1 base, the J end by 7 bases, with 12 bases between. CDR1 SGHRS and CDR2 YFSETQ come from the germline V gene. The CDR3 has 13 residues. The CDR3 DNA reads as TGCGCCAGCAGCTTGACCTTGACGGGGGAGCAGTACTTC. This encodes CASSLTLTGEQYF.

The chain's CDR3 is CASSPRTPMDTQYF. DNA of the CDR3: TGCGCCAGCAGCCCGCGGACTCCGATGGATACGCAGTATTTT. The J gene is TRBJ2-3, the V gene TRBV5-1, with D possibly being TRBD2 (5 bases). V was cut by 4 bases and J by 6 bases, with 15 bases left in between. CDR1 is SGHRS, CDR2 YFSETQ, per germline. The CDR3 is 14 residues long.

The chain combines TRBV9 with TRBJ2-6, with 9 bases lining up with TRBD1. The length of the CDR3 is 18 residues. The trim removed 4 bases at V and 0 bases at J, leaving 8 bases unmatched. The germline V gene encodes CDR1 SGDLS and CDR2 YYNGEE. The CDR3 DNA reads as TGTGCCAGCAGCTTACTTGGACAGGGGAGCTCTGGGGCCAACGTCCTGACTTTC. Translated, it gives CASSLLGQGSSGANVLTF.